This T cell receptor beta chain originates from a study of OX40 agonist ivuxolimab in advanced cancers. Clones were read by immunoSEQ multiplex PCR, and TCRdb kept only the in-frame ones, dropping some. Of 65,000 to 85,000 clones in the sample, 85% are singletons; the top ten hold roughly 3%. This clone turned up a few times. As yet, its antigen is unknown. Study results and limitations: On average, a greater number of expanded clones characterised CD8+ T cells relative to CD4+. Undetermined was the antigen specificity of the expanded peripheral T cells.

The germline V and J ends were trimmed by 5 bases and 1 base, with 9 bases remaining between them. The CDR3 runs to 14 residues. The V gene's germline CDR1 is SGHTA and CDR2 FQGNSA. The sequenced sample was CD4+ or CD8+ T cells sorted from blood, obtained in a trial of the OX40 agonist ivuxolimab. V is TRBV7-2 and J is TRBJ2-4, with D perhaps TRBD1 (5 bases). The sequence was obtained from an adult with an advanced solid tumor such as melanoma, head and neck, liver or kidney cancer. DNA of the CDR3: TGTGCCAGCAGCGCAGGGTGGGCCAAAAACATTCAGTACTTC. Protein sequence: CASSAGWAKNIQYF.